The 2 T cell receptor beta chains below were found in one sample sequenced in a study of control samples from healthy donors and cancer patients. Clones were read by immunoSEQ multiplex PCR, and TCRdb kept only the in-frame ones, dropping some. Found here are 100,000 to 150,000 clones, roughly 92% of them singletons; the top ten hold 6% to 8%. Sequencing input: blood. Receptors originate from a woman aged 18-30 years in good health.

This clone was detected a few times. The chain employs TRBV7-2 and TRBJ2-7; no clear D gene. Germline-derived CDR1 and CDR2 are SGHTA and FQGNSA. Trimming stripped 6 bases from V and 6 bases from J, with 15 bases between. This CDR3 has 13 amino acids. The CDR3 region has the DNA TGTGCCAGCAGTGATTTTTTTGCTCCCGAGCAGTACTTC. Its translation is CASSDFFAPEQYF.

The chain employs TRBV3-1 (or the pseudogene TRBV3-2) and TRBJ1-6; 7 nucleotides line up with TRBD1. Germline CDR1 and CDR2: LGHDT and YNNKEL (reference sequence). Trimming cost V 4 bases and J 9 bases; bases outside gene matches: 9. The CDR3 sequence is 15 residues long. As DNA, the CDR3 is TGTGCCAGCAGCCCCCGACAGGGAGACAGTTCACCCCTCCACTTT. Amino acids: CASSPRQGDSSPLHF.